Listed here are 32 T cell receptor beta chains from one sample, sequenced in a study of blood T cells in healthy people across ages. PCR was performed a second time for about 7 to 11 cycles using a sample-barcoded 5' primer and a J-beta primer mix. TCRdb analysed the 5' RACE reads with MiXCR anew, one entry per CDR3 protein. This table holds just over 800,000 distinct CDR3 sequences, less than 80% found once. Sequenced: blood. These receptors were taken from a man in his thirties or forties in good health.

Comment on this clonotype: A much larger clone is a single base away; this may be a read error. The V gene is TRBV4-3, the J gene TRBJ2-7; 8 bases map to TRBD1. The CDR3 runs 14 residues. V lost 5 bases, J lost 6 bases, and 9 bases stayed unmatched. The V gene's germline CDR1 is LGHNA and CDR2 YSLEER. This chain's CDR3 is CASSTRQGSCEQYF. The CDR3 DNA sequence: TGCGCCAGCAGCACCCGACAGGGGAGCTGCGAGCAGTACTTC.

The chain has TRBV19 and TRBJ1-5, with D unresolved. The germline V gene encodes CDR1 LNHDA and CDR2 SQIVND (reference sequence). The V end was cut by 3 bases, the J end by 4 bases, with 10 bases between. The CDR3 has 14 residues. CDR3 loop: CASSIIPDNQPQHF. CDR3 in DNA: TGTGCCAGTAGTATCATCCCAGATAATCAGCCCCAGCATTTT. The full variable domain, its missing parts supplied by reference TRBV19 and TRBJ1-5, is DGGITQSPKYLFRKEGQNVTLSCEQNLNHDAMYWYRQDPGQGLRLIYYSQIVNDFQKGDIAEGYSVSREKKESFPLTVTSAQKNPTAFYLCASSIIPDNQPQHFGDGTRLSIL.

This sequence joins TRBV7-2 and TRBJ2-1, with D unclear. The V gene's germline CDR1 is SGHTA and CDR2 FQGNSA. This CDR3 contains 15 residues. V lost 2 bases and J lost 3, with 11 bases in between. The CDR3 sequence: CASSLMVLGYNEQFF. The CDR3 region has the DNA TGTGCCAGCAGCTTAATGGTCTTAGGCTACAATGAGCAGTTCTTC. The full variable domain, with the rest looked up from reference TRBV7-2 and TRBJ2-1, is GAGVSQSPSNKVTEKGKDVELRCDPISGHTALYWYRQSLGQGLEFLIYFQGNSAPDKSGLPSDRFSAERTGGSVSTLTIQRTQQEDSAVYLCASSLMVLGYNEQFFGPGTRLTVL.

The rearrangement joins TRBV6-2 or TRBV6-3 to TRBJ2-7; D is undetermined. The CDR3 has 12 amino acids. V was clipped by 8 bases and J by 6 bases, with 14 bases between them. The germline V gene encodes CDR1 MNHEY and CDR2 SVGEGT. The DNA for the CDR3 is TGTGCCAGCGACGACCCAGCAGGCGAGCAGTACTTC. It codes for CASDDPAGEQYF.

The chain joins TRBV4-3 to TRBJ2-3; D not certain. CDR1 and CDR2 from the germline V gene are LGHNA and YSLEER. The germline V and J ends were trimmed by 0 bases and 2 bases, with 12 bases remaining between them. This CDR3 region has 16 residues. CDR3 region: CASSQDAPRTTDTQYF. CDR3 in DNA: TGCGCCAGCAGCCAAGACGCACCGAGGACCACAGATACGCAGTATTTT.

This rearrangement joins TRBV4-1 to TRBJ2-2; D is possibly TRBD1 (6 bases). Deletions cut 2 bases from V and 2 bases from J, with 9 bases between. The CDR3 totals 15 residues. The germline V gene has CDR1 MGHRA and CDR2 YSYEKL. Here the CDR3 DNA reads TGCGCCAGCAGCCAAAAGGACAGAAACACCGGGGAGCTGTTTTTT. Its translation: CASSQKDRNTGELFF.

V usage is TRBV4-3 and J usage is TRBJ2-1; the D is unclear. Germline V gives CDR1 LGHNA, CDR2 YSLEER. This CDR3 contains 16 residues. The V end lost 0 bases, the J end lost 4 bases, and 13 bases lay between the germline ends. Written as DNA, the CDR3 is TGCGCCAGCAGCCAAGAGCATAGTCGTCTGTACAATGAGCAGTTCTTC. As protein: CASSQEHSRLYNEQFF.

This chain joins TRBV5-8 and TRBJ2-7; D is possibly TRBD1 (5 bases). The J call may be mistaken, given a closer DNA end match to TRBJ2-5. Germline V gene data show CDR1 as SGHTS and CDR2 as YDEGEE. The CDR3 is 14 amino acids. CDR3 nucleotides: TGTGCCAGCAGCTTGGTAGTACACAGGGAGACCCAGTACTTC. Its protein product is CASSLVVHRETQYF.

Notes on this clonotype: A read error may produce the germline difference seen at one junction end. CDR3 nucleotide sequence: TGTGCCAGCAGTGCCTTAACTAGCGGGGGCTACATTGAGCAGTTCTTC. Protein: CASSALTSGGYIEQFF. V and J are TRBV25-1 and TRBJ2-1; 11 positions agree with TRBD2. The CDR3 covers 16 residues. CDR1 MGHDK and CDR2 SYGVNS come from the germline V gene.

Worth noting for this clonotype: At one of its ends the junction is not consistent with the germline gene, which may arise from a read error. This chain connects TRBV3-1 to TRBJ2-2; D might be TRBD1 (6 bases). The CDR3 covers 15 residues. From germline, CDR1 is LGHDT and CDR2 YNNKEL (reference sequence). CDR3 residues: CASSQYRVNIGELFF. CDR3 sequence (DNA): TGTGCCAGCAGCCAATACAGGGTTAACATCGGGGAGCTGTTTTTT.

The rearrangement links TRBV6-6 to TRBJ2-7, with D unclear. This CDR3 has 13 amino acids. Deletions cut 7 bases from V and 3 bases from J, with 13 bases between. Germline V CDR1 and CDR2: MNHNY, SVGAGI (reference sequence). The CDR3 nucleotides are TGTGCCAGCACCTCCGCCAACTTCTACGAGCAGTACTTC. Encoded protein: CASTSANFYEQYF.

V and J are TRBV12-3 or TRBV12-4 and TRBJ2-2; D tentatively reads TRBD1 or TRBD2 (5 bases each). This CDR3 is built from 16 residues. Trimming pared 3 bases from V and 3 bases from J, leaving 14 bases between. The CDR3 here is CASSFIGDPYTGELFF. The CDR3 region has the DNA TGTGCCAGCAGTTTCATAGGGGACCCGTACACCGGGGAGCTGTTTTTT.

As regards this clonotype: A read error may produce the germline difference seen at one junction end. This chain joins TRBV7-2 and TRBJ1-2; tentative D call: TRBD1 (6 bases). Germline V gene data show CDR1 as SGHTA and CDR2 as FQGNSA. The CDR3 loop spans 13 amino acids. For the CDR3, the DNA is TGCGCCAGCAGCTCAGGGGCCAACTATGGCTACACCTTC. Translating it yields CASSSGANYGYTF.

This clonotype was observed a few times. The chain is built from TRBV14 and TRBJ2-7; a possible D gene is TRBD2 (7 bases). Germline-derived CDR1 and CDR2 are SGHDN and FVKESK. V was trimmed by 4 bases and J by 5 bases, leaving 18 bases between them. The CDR3 contains 15 residues. The CDR3 bases are TGTGCCAGCAGCCCATACTACCCGGGGGGCCACGAGCAGTACTTC. Residues: CASSPYYPGGHEQYF.

The table lists this clonotype with a few counts. The CDR3 spells CASSQPRGTYNEQFF. In DNA, the CDR3 is TGTGCCAGCAGCCAACCCAGGGGTACCTACAATGAGCAGTTCTTC. V gene TRBV14 combines with J gene TRBJ2-1; the D gene is possibly TRBD1 (6 bases). Trimming pared 2 bases from V and 2 bases from J, leaving 10 bases between. The CDR3 covers 15 residues. Looked up from germline, CDR1 is SGHDN and CDR2 is FVKESK.

This rearrangement joins TRBV9 to TRBJ2-1; D is perhaps TRBD1 (6 bases). This CDR3 contains 13 residues. Deletions cut 4 bases from V and 8 bases from J, with 13 bases between. Germline CDR1 is SGDLS and CDR2 is YYNGEE. In DNA, the CDR3 is TGTGCCAGCAGCCCTCGTAGGGGGTATGAGCAGTTCTTC. Residues: CASSPRRGYEQFF.

The CDR3 is CASTRQSNYGYTF. The CDR3 DNA follows: TGTGCCAGCACGAGACAGTCTAACTATGGCTACACCTTC. The V and J genes are TRBV12-3 or TRBV12-4 and TRBJ1-2; possible D gene TRBD1, 5 bases. V was cut by 7 bases and J by 0 bases, with 9 bases left in between. The CDR3 runs 13 residues.

About this clonotype: The junction departs from the called germline gene at one end, perhaps through a read error. V is TRBV14 and J is TRBJ2-7; D might be TRBD1 (5 bases). Germline CDR1 and CDR2: SGHDN and FVKESK. CDR3 size: 14 residues. As DNA, the CDR3 is TGTGCCGGCAGCCAAGTCCCAGGGACCTACGAGCAGTACTTC. This codes for CAGSQVPGTYEQYF. Based on the CDR3 plus reference TRBV14 and TRBJ2-7, the full variable domain is EAGVTQFPSHSVIEKGQTVTLRCDPISGHDNLYWYRRVMGKEIKFLLHFVKESKQDESGMPNNRFLAERTGGTYSTLKVQPAELEDSGVYFCAGSQVPGTYEQYFGPGTRLTVT.

The chain couples TRBV7-2 to TRBJ2-3; TRBD2 is a possible D gene (5 bases). V gave up 3 bases and J gave up 1 base, with 14 bases separating them. In germline, CDR1 is SGHTA, CDR2 FQGNSA. The length of the CDR3 is 16 residues. This CDR3 reads CASSFSGSFGTDTQYF. The CDR3 coding sequence is TGTGCCAGCAGCTTCTCGGGGTCTTTTGGCACAGATACGCAGTATTTT.

This clonotype appeared a few times. The J gene is TRBJ2-2, the V gene TRBV2, with TRBD2 matching 9 bases. Germline V lookup: CDR1 SNHLY, CDR2 FYNNEI. The CDR3 runs 16 residues. The J segment lost 0 bases and the V segment lost 6 bases, leaving 5 bases of the junction unmatched. The CDR3 is CASRLAGATNTGELFF. The CDR3, as DNA: TGTGCCAGCAGACTAGCGGGCGCTACGAACACCGGGGAGCTGTTTTTT.

A word on this clonotype: This may come from a read error, since a much larger clone is one base off. The chain uses TRBV6-2 or TRBV6-3 and TRBJ2-7; D may be TRBD1 or TRBD2 (6 bases each). Trimming shortened V by 2 bases and J by 9 bases, and 20 bases separated the two germline ends. Germline values: CDR1 MNHEY, CDR2 SVGEGT. This CDR3 contains 15 residues. The CDR3 spells CASSYPTGRFNGQYF. DNA of the CDR3: TGTGCCAGCAGTTACCCTACAGGGAGGTTCAACGGGCAGTACTTC.

The rearrangement links TRBV14 to TRBJ1-1; 7 bases line up with TRBD1. The ends lost 3 bases at V and 6 bases at J; junction bases unmatched: 7. Germline V lookup: CDR1 SGHDN, CDR2 FVKESK. The CDR3 covers 14 residues. The CDR3: CASSQQGEVAEAFF. The CDR3 DNA reads TGTGCCAGCAGCCAGCAGGGGGAGGTTGCTGAAGCTTTCTTT.

This clonotype has just a few counts. The CDR3 loop is CASSSVSGGYEQYF. CDR3 coding DNA: TGTGCCAGCAGCTCTGTAAGCGGGGGGTACGAGCAGTACTTC. The V and J genes are TRBV7-2 and TRBJ2-7; TRBD2 aligns across 9 bases. CDR3 length: 14 residues. CDR1 and CDR2 from the germline V gene are SGHTA and FQGNSA. V lost 4 bases and J lost 4; bases outside the gene matches: 5. Using reference TRBV7-2 and TRBJ2-7 for the parts outside the CDR3, the full variable domain is GAGVSQSPSNKVTEKGKDVELRCDPISGHTALYWYRQSLGQGLEFLIYFQGNSAPDKSGLPSDRFSAERTGGSVSTLTIQRTQQEDSAVYLCASSSVSGGYEQYFGPGTRLTVT.

V gene TRBV3-1 combines with J gene TRBJ2-1; D might be TRBD1 (5 bases). Germline CDR1 is LGHDT and CDR2 is YNNKEL (reference sequence). Trimming stripped 1 base from V and 14 bases from J, with 12 bases between. The CDR3 contains 12 residues. The CDR3 here is CASSQVATDKFF. The CDR3 coding sequence is TGTGCCAGCAGCCAAGTGGCGACGGACAAGTTCTTC.

The V gene is TRBV5-1, the J gene TRBJ2-1; TRBD1 might be the D (5 bases). Germline lookup yields CDR1 SGHRS and CDR2 YFSETQ. CDR3 length: 12 residues. Trimming took 6 bases from V and 5 from J, leaving 9 bases between them. CDR3 amino acids: CASKQENNEQFF. The DNA for the CDR3 is TGCGCCAGCAAACAGGAAAACAATGAGCAGTTCTTC.

The chain has TRBV20-1 and TRBJ1-1; D is possibly TRBD1 (5 bases). The CDR3 consists of 14 residues. Germline V gene sequence: CDR1 DFQATT, CDR2 SNEGSKA (reference sequence). The ends were cut back, 1 base at V and 4 bases at J, with 13 bases in the middle. CDR3 DNA sequence: TGCAGTGCTAGAGCCCAGGGATTATCCACTGAAGCTTTCTTT. This encodes CSARAQGLSTEAFF.

The rearrangement joins TRBV6-2 or TRBV6-3 to TRBJ1-5, with TRBD1 as a possible D gene (6 bases). CDR3 length equals 14 residues. Germline CDR1 reads MNHEY; CDR2 reads SVGEGT. V lost 6 bases to trimming and J lost 3 bases, with 12 bases between them. DNA for the CDR3: TGTGCCAGCAGACCCACAGGGTCCAATCAGCCCCAGCATTTT. Its protein is CASRPTGSNQPQHF.

The chain links TRBV4-3 to TRBJ2-2; 10 nucleotides align to TRBD2. Germline lookup yields CDR1 LGHNA and CDR2 YSLEER. The CDR3 totals 17 residues. The V and J ends lost 1 base and 4 bases, in that order; junction bases with no gene match: 6. The CDR3 loop is CASSQVRSGGITGELFF. In DNA form, the CDR3 reads TGCGCCAGCAGCCAAGTGCGTAGCGGGGGGATCACCGGGGAGCTGTTTTTT.

In its sample, this clonotype was seen a few times. This chain connects TRBV2 to TRBJ2-5; D is uncertain. Trimming left V 6 bases short and J 4 bases short, with 0 bases between. This CDR3 spans 9 amino acids. CDR1 and CDR2 from the germline V gene are SNHLY and FYNNEI. CDR3 region: CASRETQYF. The CDR3 DNA sequence: TGTGCCAGCAGAGAGACCCAGTACTTC.

This clonotype was counted only a few times. The CDR3 DNA follows: TGTGCCAGCAGCTTTTACAGGGGCCCATCCTACGAGCAGTACTTC. The encoded protein is CASSFYRGPSYEQYF. The chain carries TRBV7-2 and TRBJ2-7; 7 nucleotides align to TRBD1. The CDR3 runs to 15 residues. V lost 3 bases to trimming and J lost 1 base; unmatched junction nucleotides: 6. CDR1 and CDR2 (germline): SGHTA, FQGNSA.

This chain links TRBV28 with TRBJ2-2, with 9 bases lining up with TRBD1. The CDR3 totals 15 residues. V was pared by 8 bases and J by 8 bases, with 12 bases of the junction left unmatched. Germline CDR1 MDHEN, CDR2 SYDVKM. CDR3: CASSRTGVAVGELFF. The CDR3 DNA follows: TGTGCCAGCTCTAGGACAGGGGTCGCCGTGGGGGAGCTGTTTTTT.

This clonotype was seen only a few times. The chain links TRBV4-1 to TRBJ2-7; 7 bases agree with TRBD2. Germline CDR1 and CDR2: MGHRA and YSYEKL. V trimming: 1 base; J trimming: 2 bases; junction bases outside the gene matches: 8. The CDR3 loop spans 16 amino acids. The CDR3 spells CASSQAQAGRTYEQYF. DNA of the CDR3: TGCGCCAGCAGCCAAGCTCAAGCGGGAAGGACCTACGAGCAGTACTTC.